These 27 T cell receptor beta chains share one sample of origin, sequenced in a study of cytomegalovirus exposure and HLA in healthy donors. Only in-frame clones appear in the TCRdb table, and some are missing; sequencing was by immunoSEQ multiplex PCR. The table includes approximately 76,000 clones, about 94% detected once. What was sequenced was PBMCs. The receptor source for this set is a woman younger than 35 in good health and CMV-seronegative.

This clone was seen a single time. V is TRBV4-3 and J is TRBJ1-5, with D perhaps matching TRBD1 (5 bases). Per the germline V gene, CDR1 is LGHNA and CDR2 is YSLEER. The CDR3 contains 15 residues. Deletions cut 0 bases from V and 4 bases from J, with 10 bases between. CDR3 nucleotides: TGCGCCAGCAGCCAAGATGGGACTCCGAATCAGCCCCAGCATTTT. This sequence encodes CASSQDGTPNQPQHF.

The chain combines TRBV6-1 with TRBJ2-7, with TRBD1 matching 8 bases. The junction had 6 bases not matched to a gene; V was cut back by 5 bases and J by 3 bases. Germline assignment: CDR1 MNHNS and CDR2 SASEGT. The CDR3 covers 14 residues. In DNA, the CDR3 is TGTGCCAGCAGTCTGGGTGGACAGGGCTACGAGCAGTACTTC. It specifies CASSLGGQGYEQYF.

V gene TRBV2 combines with J gene TRBJ2-5, with 9 bases matching TRBD1. Unmatched junction bases numbered 5, after V lost 5 bases and J lost 1 base. The CDR3 is 15 amino acids. The germline V gene encodes CDR1 SNHLY and CDR2 FYNNEI. The CDR3 sequence: CASSRTGAFQETQYF. The CDR3 nucleotides are TGTGCCAGCAGTCGGACAGGGGCGTTCCAAGAGACCCAGTACTTC.

This clone has more than one count but fewer than ten. CDR3 residues: CASSLGDRGDIQYF. The CDR3 DNA sequence: TGTGCCAGCAGTTTAGGGGACAGGGGCGACATTCAGTACTTC. This rearrangement joins TRBV28 to TRBJ2-4, with 10 nucleotides matching TRBD1. After removal of 2 bases from V and 8 bases from J, the junction contained 3 bases not matched to a gene. This CDR3 spans 14 amino acids. The germline CDR1 and CDR2 sequences are MDHEN and SYDVKM.

The CDR3 DNA follows: TGCGCCAGCAGACAAATTCACAAACCGTGCACAGATACGCAGTATTTT. Its translation is CASRQIHKPCTDTQYF. The rearrangement uses TRBV23-1 and TRBJ2-3; no clear D. TRBV23-1 is an ORF, and what it does is uncertain. Between the trimmed V and J ends, which lost 6 bases and 1 base, there was a span of 17 bases. The CDR3 runs to 16 residues.

This chain connects TRBV10-3 to TRBJ2-1, with TRBD1 matching over 8 bases. Germline-derived CDR1 and CDR2 are ENHRY and SYGVKD. The CDR3 runs to 13 residues. V shed 6 bases, J shed 4 bases, and the junction held 2 bases outside the gene matches. In DNA, the CDR3 is TGTGCCATCAGAGGGACAGGATACAATGAGCAGTTCTTC. It specifies CAIRGTGYNEQFF.

The chain has TRBV14 and TRBJ2-5, with TRBD2 as a possible D gene (6 bases). The CDR3 runs to 14 residues. Germline V gives CDR1 SGHDN, CDR2 FVKESK. V lost 4 bases and J 1 base, leaving 10 bases between the germline ends. CDR3 sequence reads: CASSPRDFQETQYF. CDR3 sequence (DNA): TGTGCCAGCAGCCCAAGGGACTTCCAAGAGACCCAGTACTTC. Supplemented by reference TRBV14 and TRBJ2-5, the full variable domain reads EAGVTQFPSHSVIEKGQTVTLRCDPISGHDNLYWYRRVMGKEIKFLLHFVKESKQDESGMPNNRFLAERTGGTYSTLKVQPAELEDSGVYFCASSPRDFQETQYFGPGTRLLVL.

The V call is TRBV30, the J call TRBJ1-5; D gene ambiguous. Trimming pared 1 base from V and 0 bases from J, leaving 4 bases between. This CDR3 has 13 amino acids. CDR1 and CDR2 (germline): GTSNPN, SVGIG (reference sequence). Here the CDR3 reads CAWSGHSNQPQHF. The CDR3 region has the DNA TGTGCCTGGAGTGGGCATAGCAATCAGCCCCAGCATTTT.

This chain connects TRBV6-1 to TRBJ1-4; D not certain. The length of the CDR3 is 14 residues. Between the trimmed V and J ends, which lost 4 bases and 3 bases, there was a span of 9 bases. Germline V lookup: CDR1 MNHNS, CDR2 SASEGT. The CDR3 sequence: CASSVEVSNEKLFF. The CDR3, as DNA: TGTGCCAGCAGTGTAGAGGTGTCTAATGAAAAACTGTTTTTT.

The V and J genes are TRBV28 and TRBJ1-5; D ambiguous. Germline V CDR1 and CDR2: MDHEN, SYDVKM. CDR3 size: 15 residues. With 6 bases removed from V and 5 bases from J, the gap between germline ends came to 17 bases. The CDR3 coding sequence is TGTGCCAGCAGCCTCCTGGGGAGGGATCATCAGCCCCAGCATTTT. This gives the protein CASSLLGRDHQPQHF. Variable domain in full (rest from reference TRBV28 and TRBJ1-5): DVKVTQSSRYLVKRTGEKVFLECVQDMDHENMFWYRQDPGLGLRLIYFSYDVKMKEKGDIPEGYSVSREKKERFSLILESASTNQTSMYLCASSLLGRDHQPQHFGDGTRLSIL.

The genes are TRBV27 and TRBJ2-3; 8 nucleotides line up with TRBD2. Germline trimming cut 3 bases from V and 3 bases from J; bases unmatched to any gene: 5. The length of the CDR3 is 15 residues. From germline, CDR1 is MNHEY and CDR2 SMNVEV (reference sequence). The DNA of the CDR3 is TGTGCCAGCAGTTTCGGGGGGGGGAGGACAGATACGCAGTATTTT. This gives the protein CASSFGGGRTDTQYF.

J is TRBJ1-5 and V is TRBV30, with 9 bases lining up with TRBD1. Germline V lookup: CDR1 GTSNPN, CDR2 SVGIG (reference sequence). The CDR3 totals 16 residues. With 5 bases clipped from V and 9 bases from J, the junction kept 17 bases outside the gene matches. CDR3 loop: CAWANPGQGFSGPQHF. CDR3 nucleotides: TGTGCCTGGGCAAATCCGGGACAGGGTTTTTCAGGGCCCCAGCATTTT. The variable domain in full, with the rest retrieved from reference TRBV30 and TRBJ1-5, is SQTIHQWPATLVQPVGSPLSLECTVEGTSNPNLYWYRQAAGRGLQLLFYSVGIGQISSEVPQNLSASRPQDRQFILSSKKLLLSDSGFYLCAWANPGQGFSGPQHFGDGTRLSIL.

The chain recombines TRBV6-5 with TRBJ2-1; D possibly corresponds to TRBD2 (5 bases). The CDR3 runs to 14 residues. Per germline, CDR1 MNHEY and CDR2 SVGAGI. V lost 4 bases and J lost 0, with 7 bases in between. CDR3 in amino acids: CASSSGLSYNEQFF. In nucleotides, the CDR3 is TGTGCCAGCAGTTCTGGACTCTCCTACAATGAGCAGTTCTTC.

The chain joins TRBV6-1 to TRBJ1-2; D gene unclear. V was pared by 6 bases and J by 0 bases, with 8 bases between. The length of the CDR3 is 13 residues. Germline V lookup: CDR1 MNHNS, CDR2 SASEGT. DNA for the CDR3: TGTGCCAGCAGCAGGCTTACTAACTATGGCTACACCTTC. This translates into CASSRLTNYGYTF.

V and J are TRBV2 and TRBJ1-2, with D maybe TRBD1 (5 bases). The ends were cut back, 3 bases at V and 2 bases at J, with 19 bases in the middle. Germline CDR1 SNHLY, CDR2 FYNNEI. The CDR3 spans 17 residues. The CDR3 nucleotides read TGTGCCAGCAGTGAGTCACCCCAGGGTATCGCCAACTATGGCTACACCTTC. It codes for CASSESPQGIANYGYTF. Together with reference TRBV2 and TRBJ1-2, the CDR3 gives the full variable domain: EPEVTQTPSHQVTQMGQEVILRCVPISNHLYFYWYRQILGQKVEFLVSFYNNEISEKSEIFDDQFSVERPDGSNFTLKIRSTKLEDSAMYFCASSESPQGIANYGYTFGSGTRLTVV.

The chain employs TRBV27 and TRBJ2-2; TRBD1 is a possible D gene (5 bases). Trimming shortened V by 1 base and J by 7 bases, and 16 bases separated the two germline ends. Germline V gene lookup returns CDR1 MNHEY and CDR2 SMNVEV (reference sequence). This CDR3 contains 16 residues. The CDR3 sequence: CASSLYDPGLHGELFF. DNA of the CDR3: TGTGCCAGCAGTTTATACGATCCAGGGTTGCACGGGGAGCTGTTTTTT.

The chain combines TRBV7-9 with TRBJ2-1; D is unresolved. Trimming removed 5 bases from V and 2 bases from J, with 16 bases in between. CDR3 length equals 16 residues. Germline CDR1 reads SEHNR; CDR2 reads FQNEAQ (reference sequence). The CDR3 DNA is TGTGCCAGCAGCCCAGATCTCAGTGGTGCCTACAATGAGCAGTTCTTC. Translating gives CASSPDLSGAYNEQFF.

This chain uses TRBV6-6 with TRBJ2-7; 8 bases agree with TRBD1. CDR3 length: 13 residues. Germline V gene lookup returns CDR1 MNHNY and CDR2 SVGAGI (reference sequence). The trim removed 5 bases at V and 3 bases at J, leaving 3 bases unmatched. CDR3 in DNA: TGTGCCAGCAGTGCAACAGGGGGCTACGAGCAGTACTTC. It yields the protein CASSATGGYEQYF.

The V and J genes are TRBV4-3 and TRBJ2-7; TRBD1 is a possible D gene (6 bases). Trimming cost V 2 bases and J 4 bases, with 12 bases left between them. Germline CDR1 is LGHNA and CDR2 is YSLEER. The CDR3 totals 14 residues. CDR3 bases: TGCGCCAGCAGCCAATGGGAACAGGGATACGAGCAGTACTTC. Its protein is CASSQWEQGYEQYF.

The J gene is TRBJ2-2, the V gene TRBV7-9; 9 nucleotides line up with TRBD1. CDR1 and CDR2 (germline): SEHNR, FQNEAQ (reference sequence). CDR3 length: 16 amino acids. V shed 2 bases, J shed 2 bases, and the junction held 3 bases outside the gene matches. The CDR3 region is CASSLRQGGNTGELFF. In DNA form, the CDR3 reads TGTGCCAGCAGCTTAAGACAGGGGGGTAACACCGGGGAGCTGTTTTTT.

This chain links TRBV5-4 with TRBJ2-7, with a weak D call TRBD2 (5 bases). The germline gives CDR1 SGHNT, CDR2 YYREEE (reference sequence). The CDR3 is 13 amino acids. Trimming shortened V by 4 bases and J by 7 bases, and 15 bases separated the two germline ends. The CDR3 DNA reads TGTGCCAGCAGCGGTGGAGGCCCCATAGAGCAGTACTTC. Translation: CASSGGGPIEQYF.

The chain employs TRBV11-1 and TRBJ2-1; 8 bases match TRBD1. The CDR3 consists of 17 residues. The V gene's germline CDR1 is SGHAT and CDR2 FQDESV (reference sequence). V shed 5 bases, J shed 7 bases, and the junction held 16 bases outside the gene matches. CDR3 loop: CASSTHARQGRTNEQFF. The CDR3, as DNA: TGTGCCAGCAGCACCCACGCCCGACAGGGGAGAACGAATGAGCAGTTCTTC.

This rearrangement joins TRBV28 to TRBJ1-2; 9 bases map to TRBD1. Germline CDR1 MDHEN, CDR2 SYDVKM. The CDR3 has 16 amino acids. Losses at the gene ends were 3 bases for V and 8 bases for J; bases not matched to a gene: 13. The CDR3 is CASSFVPGQGLAGYTF. CDR3 sequence (DNA): TGTGCCAGCAGTTTTGTTCCGGGACAGGGACTCGCAGGCTACACCTTC.

The rearrangement uses TRBV10-1 and TRBJ2-3; 8 bases are shared with TRBD2. The V and J ends lost 3 bases and 2 bases, in that order; junction bases with no gene match: 7. The germline V gene encodes CDR1 WNHNN and CDR2 SYGVQD (reference sequence). This CDR3 is 16 amino acids long. The CDR3 nucleotides read TGCGCCAGCAGTGACCAGGGCGGGGGGCCCACAGATACGCAGTATTTT. Translation: CASSDQGGGPTDTQYF.

The chain links TRBV4-1 to TRBJ1-5; TRBD1 matches 8 bases. V shed 3 bases, J shed 0 bases, and the junction held 13 bases outside the gene matches. Germline CDR1 and CDR2: MGHRA and YSYEKL. This CDR3 has 19 amino acids. CDR3 loop: CASSQGLVTGANSNQPQHF. CDR3 bases: TGCGCCAGCAGCCAGGGCCTCGTGACAGGGGCTAATAGCAATCAGCCCCAGCATTTT.

The gene calls are TRBV4-3 and TRBJ2-3, with D possibly TRBD1 on 5 matching bases. This CDR3 is built from 15 residues. Germline loops: CDR1 LGHNA, CDR2 YSLEER. Trimming took 3 bases from V and 0 from J, leaving 10 bases between them. CDR3 bases: TGCGCCAGCAGCCAGGGGCGGACGAGCACAGATACGCAGTATTTT. Its translation: CASSQGRTSTDTQYF.

The chain links TRBV29-1 to TRBJ2-7, with a weak D call TRBD2 (6 bases). The CDR3 has 15 residues. Germline V gene sequence: CDR1 SQVTM, CDR2 ANQGSEA. Trimming pared 0 bases from V and 1 base from J, leaving 13 bases between. The CDR3, as DNA: TGCAGCGTTGAAGATTTGGGAGGAGGATCCTACGAGCAGTACTTC. It specifies CSVEDLGGGSYEQYF.